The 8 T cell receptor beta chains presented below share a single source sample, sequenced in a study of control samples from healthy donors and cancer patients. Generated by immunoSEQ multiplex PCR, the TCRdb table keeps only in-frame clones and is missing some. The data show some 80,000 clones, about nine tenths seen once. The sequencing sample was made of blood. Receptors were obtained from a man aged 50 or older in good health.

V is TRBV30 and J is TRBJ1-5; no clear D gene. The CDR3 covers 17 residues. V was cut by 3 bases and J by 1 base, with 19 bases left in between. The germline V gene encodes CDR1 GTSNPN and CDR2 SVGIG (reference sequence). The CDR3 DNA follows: TGTGCCTGGAGCGATATTTCCCCGGGTATAAGCAATCAGCCCCAGCATTTT. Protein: CAWSDISPGISNQPQHF.

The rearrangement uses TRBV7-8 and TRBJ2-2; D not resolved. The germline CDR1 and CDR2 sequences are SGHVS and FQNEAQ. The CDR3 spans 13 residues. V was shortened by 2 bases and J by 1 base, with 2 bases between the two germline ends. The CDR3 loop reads CASSLKNTGELFF. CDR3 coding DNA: TGTGCCAGCAGCTTAAAGAACACCGGGGAGCTGTTTTTT. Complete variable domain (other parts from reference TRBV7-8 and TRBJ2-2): GAGVSQSPRYKVAKRGQDVALRCDPISGHVSLFWYQQALGQGPEFLTYFQNEAQLDKSGLPSDRFFAERPEGSVSTLKIQRTQQEDSAVYLCASSLKNTGELFFGEGSRLTVL.

DNA for the CDR3: TGCAGCGTTGAGGGGGGCACAGATACGCAGTATTTT. The encoded protein is CSVEGGTDTQYF. This rearrangement joins TRBV29-1 to TRBJ2-3; D possibly uses TRBD1 or TRBD2 (5 bases each). This CDR3 spans 12 amino acids. V gave up 3 bases and J gave up 1 base, with 5 bases separating them. Germline-derived CDR1 and CDR2 are SQVTM and ANQGSEA.

For the CDR3, the DNA is TGTGCCAGCATGCTGTTTGGGTGGAACACTGAAGCTTTCTTT. It yields the protein CASMLFGWNTEAFF. This rearrangement joins TRBV27 to TRBJ1-1, with D uncertain. The CDR3 has 14 amino acids. The V end was cut by 7 bases, the J end by 1 base, with 13 bases between. Germline V gene lookup returns CDR1 MNHEY and CDR2 SMNVEV (reference sequence).

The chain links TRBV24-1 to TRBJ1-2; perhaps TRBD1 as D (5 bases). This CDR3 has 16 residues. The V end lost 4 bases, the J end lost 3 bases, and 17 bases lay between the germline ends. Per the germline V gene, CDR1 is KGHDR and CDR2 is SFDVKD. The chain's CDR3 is CATSDPIGGDDYGYTF. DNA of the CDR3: TGTGCCACCAGTGACCCCATCGGGGGGGACGACTATGGCTACACCTTC.

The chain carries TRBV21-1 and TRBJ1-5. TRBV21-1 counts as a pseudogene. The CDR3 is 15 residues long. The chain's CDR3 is CASSKVRRYNQPQHF. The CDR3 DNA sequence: TGTGCCAGCAGCAAAGTGAGAAGGTACAATCAGCCCCAGCATTTT.

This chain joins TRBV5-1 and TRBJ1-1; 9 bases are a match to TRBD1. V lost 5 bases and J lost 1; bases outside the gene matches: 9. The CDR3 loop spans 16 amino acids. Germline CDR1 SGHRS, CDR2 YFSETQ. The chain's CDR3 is CASSSTGQGQNTEAFF. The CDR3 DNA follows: TGCGCCAGCAGTTCTACGGGACAGGGCCAGAACACTGAAGCTTTCTTT.

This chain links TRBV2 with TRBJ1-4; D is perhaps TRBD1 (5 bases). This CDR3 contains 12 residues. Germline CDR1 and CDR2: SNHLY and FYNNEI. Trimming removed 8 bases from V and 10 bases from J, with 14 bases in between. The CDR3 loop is CASSAGGGKLFF. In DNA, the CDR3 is TGTGCCAGCTCTGCCGGGGGTGGAAAACTGTTTTTT. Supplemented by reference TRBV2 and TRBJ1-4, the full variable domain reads EPEVTQTPSHQVTQMGQEVILRCVPISNHLYFYWYRQILGQKVEFLVSFYNNEISEKSEIFDDQFSVERPDGSNFTLKIRSTKLEDSAMYFCASSAGGGKLFFGSGTQLSVL.